This T cell receptor (beta chain) was retrieved from a study of T cell repertoires in cytomegalovirus infection. Study-wide background: Public TCR beta signature analysis indicated the presence of both CMV infection and matching HLA type.

Germline V gene sequence: CDR1 SGHVS, CDR2 FNYEAQ. The CDR3 length is 15 residues. Findings of the study overall: Across the ex vivo response, the dominant clonotypes were HLA-C-restricted CMV-specific TCR beta clonotypes.

As regards this clonotype: Its antigen is not known. Compared with germline, one end of the junction differs, possibly owing to a read error.

MiXCR, run by TCRdb on the reads, gives a single entry per CDR3 protein. The profile shows about 830,000 distinct CDR3 sequences, around a third of them singletons. Sequenced material: cultured CD8+ T cells from PBMCs, taken from culture after CMV antigen stimulation. This sequence originates from a human donor in good health (CMV status not recorded). Some clones in this sample may be carry-over from other donors' samples. V is TRBV7-6 and J is TRBJ2-2, with a possible D match to TRBD2 (5 bases). The CDR3 is CVSGLTRLNTGELFF. In DNA form, the CDR3 reads TGTGTCAGCGGACTGACACGGCTGAACACCGGGGAGCTGTTTTTT.